This TCR beta chain originates from a study of blood T cell repertoires in COVID-19. Study overall: Sources were T cells, B-cell-depleted T cells, or PBMCs; the material itself was cDNA or gDNA.

Authors' analysis steps: Reference gene primer amplification yielded estimated nucleated cell counts. Sequenced by immunoSEQ multiplex PCR; TCRdb stores in-frame clones only, minus some. The DNA was the basis for D and trimming; V, J and clone size are from that table. This table has approximately 200,000 clones, about 84% appearing once. Germline values: CDR1 SGHNT, CDR2 YYREEE (reference sequence). The CDR3 spans 16 residues. V dropped 3 bases and J dropped 0; count of bases not matched to a gene: 8. The sequencing input was PBMCs or T cells enriched from blood (not recorded which). The chain combines TRBV5-4 with TRBJ2-7; 8 positions match TRBD2. The clonotype originates from a woman between 40 and 50 years old with acute COVID-19. CDR3 bases: TGTGCCAGCAGCTCCAGAGCGGGAGCCCTCTCCTACGAGCAGTACTTC. Translated: CASSSRAGALSYEQYF.